The text below deals with one T cell receptor (beta chain). The entry originates in a study of control samples from healthy donors and cancer patients. This CDR3 spans 14 amino acids. V lost 4 bases and J lost 10; bases outside the gene matches: 10. Germline CDR1 LNHDA, CDR2 SQIVND (reference sequence). Generated by immunoSEQ multiplex PCR, the TCRdb table keeps only in-frame clones and is missing some. The sample yields about 86,000 clones, about 88% seen once. The specimen sequenced was PBMCs. The V gene is TRBV19, the J gene TRBJ2-1; 7 nucleotides align to TRBD1. The TCR comes from a woman between 45 and 60 years old with colorectal cancer. DNA for the CDR3: TGTGCCAGTAGTACCCAACGGGACAGCTCAGAGCAGTTCTTC. It codes for CASSTQRDSSEQFF.